The rows below give T cell receptor beta chains drawn from one sample of a study of blood T cell repertoires in COVID-19. TCRdb keeps only in-frame clones here, not all; method: immunoSEQ multiplex PCR. The table shows under 250,000 clones, with less than 90% occurring only once. Sequenced sample: peripheral blood. These receptors were collected from a middle-aged woman who had recovered from COVID-19. CDR3s include the opening cysteine and the closing phenylalanine or tryptophan. The D gene is left open where the match is weak.

d_call | v_call | cdr3_length | cdr3_aa
TRBD1 | TRBV3-1/TRBV3-2 | 18 | CASSHWGWTGWTSNEQFF
. | TRBV11-1 | 16 | CASTPRGDRDTGELFF
. | TRBV10-3 | 13 | CATNREPNTEAFF
. | TRBV7-9 | 17 | CASSPLGDGVGDTEAFF
TRBD1 | TRBV2 | 14 | CASSEGQGGEKLFF
. | TRBV28 | 15 | CASSLPLMEGYGYTF
. | TRBV5-4 | 15 | CASSSKTGSNYGYTF
. | TRBV7-9 | 15 | CASSSGLNSGNTIYF
TRBD2 | TRBV7-9 | 16 | CASSYAAGANTGELFF
TRBD1 | TRBV7-9 | 15 | CASSDREENNQPQHF
TRBD1 | TRBV11-3 | 15 | CASSKDRAYTGELFF
. | TRBV28 | 15 | CASSVSGAGAYGYTF
TRBD1 | TRBV19 | 15 | CASSLNRDRVGGYTF
TRBD1 | TRBV19 | 16 | CASSSPRQGRRTEAFF
. | TRBV30 | 13 | CAWKVGAGTEAFF
TRBD1 | TRBV5-1 | 16 | CASRGTGFGGANVLTF
. | TRBV6-1 | 13 | CASSERGYQPQHF
. | TRBV30 | 12 | CACRREVYGYTF
. | TRBV10-3 | 14 | CAITDDRYNTEAFF
TRBD2 | TRBV19 | 15 | CASSIQLAGGYEQYF
. | TRBV10-3 | 11 | CASRSSYEQYF
. | TRBV11-2 | 15 | CASSLEEGWNTEAFF
TRBD2 | TRBV13 | 17 | CASSLTGGGVSYNEQFF
. | TRBV2 | 13 | CASSDQGIYGYTF
TRBD1 | TRBV9 | 14 | CASSATGGRTEAFF
TRBD2 | TRBV2 | 15 | CASSVAGGPTDTQYF
. | TRBV5-1 | 15 | CASSLNRGTVYEQYF
TRBD1 | TRBV6-5 | 14 | CASRKTGPTGELFF
. | TRBV29-1 | 16 | CSVENLATGSTDTQYF
. | TRBV7-9 | 17 | CASSWGERRMNTGELFF
TRBD2 | TRBV28 | 16 | CASSLAGAGESYEQYF
TRBD1 | TRBV28 | 14 | CASSVTGVKSPLHF
TRBD1 | TRBV28 | 14 | CASSLRGPRETQYF
TRBD1 | TRBV19 | 15 | CASSAGTGGPGELFF
. | TRBV12-3/TRBV12-4 | 12 | CASSFNGYEQYF
. | TRBV16 | 14 | CASRKHRDDEKLFF